This TCR beta chain was profiled in a study of blood T cells in healthy people across ages. A J-beta primer mix and a sample-barcoded 5' primer were used in a second PCR of roughly 6 to 11 cycles. TCRdb re-called the 5' RACE reads with MiXCR, one entry per CDR3 protein. The table includes 630,000 or so distinct CDR3 sequences, under 30% detected once. In its sample, this clonotype was seen many times. Sequenced: blood. This clonotype was sampled from an elderly woman in good health.

This CDR3 reads CASRAGGPYNEQFF. For the CDR3, the DNA is TGTGCCAGCAGAGCCGGGGGGCCTTACAATGAGCAGTTCTTC. This rearrangement joins TRBV7-2 to TRBJ2-1, with D possibly TRBD2 on 7 matching bases. V lost 6 bases and J lost 4, with 13 bases in between. The CDR3 length is 14 residues. Germline V lookup: CDR1 SGHTA, CDR2 FQGNSA.